The clone carrying this T cell receptor beta chain was observed a handful of times. The data derive from a study of human T cells and chemical hapten exposure. This sample's time point: healthy volunteer bleed at 6 weeks. The template was total RNA from unfractionated whole blood. The V gene lost 8 bases and the J gene lost 0 bases, with 3 bases spanning the gap. The CDR3 length is 11 residues. TCRdb itself ran the RACE reads through MiXCR, one entry per CDR3 protein. The repertoire has some 81,000 distinct CDR3 sequences, around 9.3% of them found once; the top ten carry approximately 1.5%. This sequence was found in a female donor in good health. Some clones in this sample may be carry-over from other donors' samples. Sequencing used whole blood. The rearrangement uses TRBV12-3 or TRBV12-4 and TRBJ2-3; D ambiguous. The CDR3 loop is CASLSTDTQYF. The CDR3 nucleotides read TGTGCCAGCCTTAGCACAGATACGCAGTATTTT.